The source of this T cell receptor beta chain is a study of cytomegalovirus exposure and HLA in healthy donors. The CDR3 loop spans 14 amino acids. Germline V lookup: CDR1 SGHVS, CDR2 FNYEAQ. Trimming took 1 base from V and 7 from J, leaving 11 bases between them. Primers: 60 Vbeta forward and 13 Jbeta reverse. TCRdb's table, derived via immunoSEQ multiplex PCR, lists solely in-frame clones and lacks some. The sample gives about 120,000 clones, about 8% of which show up once; 6% to 7.5% is in the top ten. This clone was picked up many times. The specimen sequenced was PBMCs. The J gene is TRBJ2-1, the V gene TRBV7-6; D possibly corresponds to TRBD1 (6 bases). This TCR was sampled from a woman aged 40 to 50 in good health and CMV-seropositive. Here the CDR3 reads CASSLGQGRNEQFF. CDR3 sequence (DNA): TGTGCCAGCAGCTTAGGGCAGGGGAGAAATGAGCAGTTCTTC.